This entry describes one T cell receptor (beta chain). Clones were sequenced by immunoSEQ multiplex PCR, and TCRdb holds only the in-frame ones, with some missing. The sample includes hundreds of thousands of clones, approximately 82% seen only once; the top ten take approximately 2.6%. Germline assignment: CDR1 LGHDT and CDR2 YNNKEL (reference sequence). The CDR3 is 15 amino acids. V lost 4 bases and J lost 6; bases outside the gene matches: 3. These data come from a study of blood T cell repertoires in COVID-19. The wider study: T cells, B-cell-depleted T cells, or PBMCs supplied cDNA or gDNA.

The clonotype comes from a woman aged 65 to 85 with active or convalescent COVID-19. V usage is TRBV3-1 (or the pseudogene TRBV3-2) and J usage is TRBJ2-2, with 12 bases matching TRBD2. Sequenced sample: peripheral blood. The CDR3 region is CASSLTSGGAGELFF. The CDR3 bases are TGTGCCAGCAGCCTGACTAGCGGGGGAGCCGGGGAGCTGTTTTTT.